This T cell receptor beta chain was captured in a study of shared clonotypes between healthy human individuals. Study results and limitations: Clonotype sharing among donors likely depends on sequencing depth. Blood alone was sampled, and tissue repertoires likely differ.

The CD4+ fraction was divided into a CD45RA+ naive subset and a CD45RA-negative memory subset. Germline assignment: CDR1 MDHEN and CDR2 SYDVKM. The CDR3 contains 15 residues. Trimming took 2 bases from V and 0 from J, leaving 11 bases between them. The data were produced by immunoSEQ multiplex PCR, yet TCRdb's version contains in-frame clones alone and is incomplete. The sample yields approximately 2.5 million clones, about 92% seen once. This clone was seen just once. What it binds is unknown. The specimen was naive CD4+ T cells sorted from blood. The subset is: CD45RA+ positively selected. The source is a man younger than 35 in good health. The V gene is TRBV28, the J gene TRBJ2-7, with D uncertain. The CDR3 reads CASSLTAGNSYEQYF. The CDR3 DNA reads as TGTGCCAGCAGTTTAACCGCAGGCAACTCCTACGAGCAGTACTTC.